This TCR beta chain derives from a study of regulatory T cells in long-lasting Graves disease. Study-wide findings and caveats: Persistent disease favored TRBV28, TRBJ1-2 and TRBJ2-5. New patients shared some 890 public clonotypes, fewer than the approximately 2,700 shared by persistent patients.

CDR3 regions were amplified by Arm-PCR using iRepertoire HTBI primers to build TCR beta libraries. MiXCR, run by TCRdb on the multiplex PCR reads, gives a single entry per CDR3 protein. The sample carries about 240,000 distinct CDR3 sequences, 20% recorded once. The sample's time point: newly diagnosed GD, antithyroid drugs for less than 3 months. TCR sequences were obtained from RNA taken from PBMCs. This clonotype was seen at least ten times. Its antigen is unidentified. The length of the CDR3 is 13 residues. Germline CDR1 reads SQVTM; CDR2 reads ANQGSEA. With 3 bases removed from V and 3 bases from J, the gap between germline ends came to 11 bases.

The sequences come from peripheral blood mononuclear cells (PBMCs), collected at new diagnosis, from a patient treated with antithyroid drugs. The genes are TRBV29-1 and TRBJ1-2; D remains unclear. The sequence derives from a female donor with Graves disease. The CDR3 coding sequence is TGCAGCGTTGATCTCCGGTTGGACTATGGCTACACCTTC. It encodes CSVDLRLDYGYTF.